The clone carrying this T cell receptor (beta chain) has only a few counts. The CDR3 loop spans 13 amino acids. The junction had 3 bases not matched to a gene; V was cut back by 0 bases and J by 8 bases. Germline V gene data show CDR1 as SGHTA and CDR2 as FQGNSA. This entry comes from a study of blood T cell repertoires in COVID-19. Looking at the study overall: The samples span acute and convalescent COVID-19 from the United States, Italy and Spain.

Sequencing used immunoSEQ multiplex PCR; TCRdb keeps in-frame clones, though not all of them. Of fewer than 150,000 clones in the sample, approximately 80% are singletons; the top ten hold approximately 5.8%. This rearrangement joins TRBV7-2 to TRBJ1-1; the match to TRBD1 covers 7 bases. What was sequenced was peripheral blood. The origin of this receptor is a human donor in a cohort sampled during active COVID-19. The CDR3 sequence is CASSLAEGQEAFF. CDR3 bases: TGTGCCAGCAGCTTAGCGGAGGGACAGGAAGCTTTCTTT.